The next 28 T cell receptor beta chains were all read from a single sample in a study of response to subunit inactivated influenza vaccine. TCRdb ran MiXCR on the RT-PCR reads and lists one entry per CDR3 protein. The table shows about 540,000 distinct CDR3 sequences, with roughly a quarter occurring only once. This sample was shared with a second study, whose subject was T cells expressing NK-cell markers. That report notes: UMIs were included in TCR beta cDNA generated by 5'RACE template switching.

Sequences were derived from CD4+ T cells sorted from PBMCs, sampled 11 to 12 days after vaccination. These receptors were taken from a man aged 50 to 60 who received an inactivated influenza vaccine.

This clonotype showed up just a few times. This chain links TRBV7-9 with TRBJ2-1; D unresolved. V was pared by 1 base and J by 8 bases, with 9 bases between. This CDR3 contains 13 residues. Germline values: CDR1 SEHNR, CDR2 FQNEAQ (reference sequence). The CDR3 loop is CASSLGFVDEQFF. For the CDR3, the DNA is TGTGCCAGCAGCTTAGGTTTCGTGGATGAGCAGTTCTTC.

This clonotype was picked up a small number of times. This rearrangement joins TRBV5-1 to TRBJ1-1; D is unresolved. The V end was cut by 5 bases, the J end by 1 base, with 9 bases between. CDR3 length: 13 residues. CDR1 and CDR2 (germline): SGHRS, YFSETQ. The CDR3 bases are TGCGCCAGCAGACTCGACAAGAACACTGAAGCTTTCTTT. This sequence encodes CASRLDKNTEAFF.

The rearrangement links TRBV20-1 to TRBJ1-1; D gene unclear. The germline CDR1 and CDR2 sequences are DFQATT and SNEGSKA (reference sequence). The V and J ends lost 2 bases and 1 base respectively, with 8 bases between them. The CDR3 sequence is 13 residues long. CDR3 region: CSARQVSNTEAFF. The CDR3 coding sequence is TGCAGTGCTAGACAGGTTTCGAACACTGAAGCTTTCTTT.

This clonotype was counted only a few times. The rearrangement joins TRBV7-9 to TRBJ2-3; 12 nucleotides match TRBD2. Germline-derived CDR1 and CDR2 are SEHNR and FQNEAQ (reference sequence). Trimming cost V 6 bases and J 5 bases; bases outside gene matches: 12. The CDR3 covers 17 residues. CDR3 sequence (DNA): TGTGCCAGCAGTTCGATGACTAGCGGGGGACTCGGAGATACGCAGTATTTT. Translated, it gives CASSSMTSGGLGDTQYF.

The DNA for the CDR3 is TGTGCCAGCAGCCACCAGGGCTGGAACACTGAAGCTTTCTTT. It is translated as CASSHQGWNTEAFF. The gene calls are TRBV14 and TRBJ1-1; weak D call: TRBD1 (5 bases). V lost 3 bases to trimming and J lost 1 base, with 9 bases between them. The CDR3 contains 14 residues. The germline CDR1 and CDR2 sequences are SGHDN and FVKESK.

The chain joins TRBV9 to TRBJ1-1, with D uncertain. CDR1 is SGDLS and CDR2 is YYNGEE in the germline V gene. This CDR3 is 15 amino acids long. With 4 bases removed from V and 4 bases from J, the gap between germline ends came to 17 bases. The CDR3 sequence is CASSPQGGRVTEAFF. CDR3 bases: TGTGCCAGCAGCCCCCAAGGTGGTAGGGTCACTGAAGCTTTCTTT.

This clonotype showed up just a few times. The V gene is TRBV7-2, the J gene TRBJ1-5; no definite D call. CDR3 length: 15 amino acids. In germline, CDR1 is SGHTA, CDR2 FQGNSA. The V gene lost 5 bases and the J gene lost 2 bases, with 13 bases spanning the gap. The DNA of the CDR3 is TGTGCCAGCAGCCCCCGCCCGATGGGCAATCAGCCCCAGCATTTT. Its translation is CASSPRPMGNQPQHF.

This chain joins TRBV20-1 and TRBJ2-2; 8 nucleotides match TRBD1. The CDR3 has 13 residues. V trimming: 2 bases; J trimming: 4 bases; junction bases outside the gene matches: 0. Germline CDR1 is DFQATT and CDR2 is SNEGSKA (reference sequence). CDR3 coding DNA: TGCAGTGCTAGAACAGGGGGCACCGGGGAGCTGTTTTTT. Its translation is CSARTGGTGELFF.

The rearrangement uses TRBV5-6 and TRBJ2-3, with TRBD1 matching 10 bases. CDR3 length: 15 residues. J gave up 3 bases and V 4 bases, and 5 bases lay outside the gene matches. Germline loops: CDR1 SGHDT, CDR2 YYEEEE. The DNA of the CDR3 is TGTGCCAGCAGCGTGGACAGGGGGGGGACAGATACGCAGTATTTT. Protein: CASSVDRGGTDTQYF.

Written as DNA, the CDR3 is TGTGCCAGCAGCCAATCTGTAAGGCCCCGGCGGTTCTTC. Protein: CASSQSVRPRRFF. V and J are TRBV16 and TRBJ2-1; no clear D. Trimming removed 0 bases at V and 15 bases at J, with 15 bases between. Per germline, CDR1 KGHSY and CDR2 FQNENV. The CDR3 has 13 residues.

With respect to this clonotype: One junction end does not reproduce the germline sequence, and a read error may be involved. This chain connects TRBV4-2 to TRBJ2-7; 9 bases map to TRBD1. The germline CDR1 and CDR2 sequences are LGHNA and YNFKEQ. CDR3 length equals 15 residues. The CDR3 loop reads CATSQVEGQGYEQYF. CDR3 coding DNA: TGTGCCACCAGCCAAGTCGAGGGACAGGGCTACGAGCAGTACTTC.

This clonotype was observed a few times. The chain has TRBV7-2 and TRBJ2-7; no definite D call. V lost 5 bases to trimming and J lost 4 bases, with 6 bases between them. Germline assignment: CDR1 SGHTA and CDR2 FQGNSA. This CDR3 has 11 residues. CDR3 in DNA: TGTGCCAGCAGCATCCTATACGAGCAGTACTTC. Translating it yields CASSILYEQYF.

This clonotype was counted a few times. V and J are TRBV10-3 and TRBJ2-1; 7 nucleotides align to TRBD2. Unmatched junction bases numbered 10, after V lost 3 bases and J lost 5 bases. Germline V lookup: CDR1 ENHRY, CDR2 SYGVKD. This CDR3 comprises 16 residues. CDR3 region: CAISDVQLASNNEQFF. CDR3 DNA sequence: TGTGCCATCAGTGATGTTCAACTAGCGTCCAACAATGAGCAGTTCTTC.

The rearrangement links TRBV12-3 or TRBV12-4 to TRBJ2-7; possibly TRBD1 for D (5 bases). Trimming shortened V by 7 bases and J by 3 bases, and 10 bases separated the two germline ends. The CDR3 is made up of 12 amino acids. CDR3 DNA sequence: TGTGCCAGCAATGCAGACAGCTACGAGCAGTACTTC. Translating gives CASNADSYEQYF.

V gene TRBV21-1 combines with J gene TRBJ2-5; the table calls TRBD1, which could not be checked here. TRBV21-1 corresponds to a pseudogene. This CDR3 comprises 14 residues. The CDR3 DNA is TGTGCCAGCAGCAAAAATCCGGGCAAAGAGACCCAGTACTTC. Amino acids: CASSKNPGKETQYF.

This clonotype occurred a few times. V is TRBV2 and J is TRBJ1-4; weak D call: TRBD1 (6 bases). The CDR3 has 15 residues. Germline CDR1 reads SNHLY; CDR2 reads FYNNEI. V lost 5 bases, J lost 1 base, and 11 bases lay in between. The DNA for the CDR3 is TGTGCCAGCAGTTCGACGACAGGAACTAATGAAAAACTGTTTTTT. Encoded protein: CASSSTTGTNEKLFF.

This chain uses TRBV6-2 or TRBV6-3 with TRBJ2-7, with 7 nucleotides matching TRBD1. This CDR3 has 14 amino acids. The V segment lost 6 bases and the J segment 4 bases; nucleotides outside the gene matches: 9. Germline CDR1 is MNHEY and CDR2 is SVGEGT. CDR3 bases: TGTGCCAGCAGCCAGCCGACAGGGAATTACGAGCAGTACTTC. Its protein is CASSQPTGNYEQYF.

This clonotype occurred many times. This sequence joins TRBV2 and TRBJ2-5, with 10 bases that match TRBD2. There are 14 residues in the CDR3. V lost 5 bases and J lost 5; bases outside the gene matches: 5. CDR1 and CDR2 (germline): SNHLY, FYNNEI. CDR3 sequence reads: CASSPMTSGETQYF. DNA for the CDR3: TGTGCCAGCAGTCCGATGACTAGCGGGGAGACCCAGTACTTC. The variable domain in full, completed from reference TRBV2 and TRBJ2-5, reads EPEVTQTPSHQVTQMGQEVILRCVPISNHLYFYWYRQILGQKVEFLVSFYNNEISEKSEIFDDQFSVERPDGSNFTLKIRSTKLEDSAMYFCASSPMTSGETQYFGPGTRLLVL.

There are a few counts of this clonotype. CDR3 region: CSASGGGGLIEQYF. CDR3 bases: TGCAGTGCTAGCGGGGGCGGAGGGTTAATCGAGCAGTACTTC. V usage is TRBV20-1 and J usage is TRBJ2-7; either TRBD1 or TRBD2 may supply D (6 bases each). Trimming cost V 3 bases and J 6 bases, with 18 bases left between them. In germline, CDR1 is DFQATT, CDR2 SNEGSKA (reference sequence). CDR3 length: 14 amino acids.

V and J are TRBV12-3 or TRBV12-4 and TRBJ2-3, with 10 bases matching TRBD2. The V and J ends lost 6 bases and 5 bases, in that order; junction bases with no gene match: 8. CDR3 length: 15 amino acids. DNA of the CDR3: TGTGCCAGCAGCTCAAGCGGGGGGGCTATAGATACGCAGTATTTT. It specifies CASSSSGGAIDTQYF.

J is TRBJ2-7 and V is TRBV7-2, with 7 bases fitting TRBD2. CDR3 length equals 15 residues. Losses at the gene ends were 5 bases for V and 3 bases for J; bases not matched to a gene: 10. Germline assignment: CDR1 SGHTA and CDR2 FQGNSA. CDR3 amino acids: CASSRSSGVSYEQYF. The CDR3 DNA sequence: TGTGCCAGCAGCCGAAGCAGCGGGGTTAGCTACGAGCAGTACTTC.

The sample holds a few counts of this clonotype. This rearrangement joins TRBV29-1 to TRBJ2-7; D perhaps matches TRBD2 (6 bases). The CDR3 length is 12 residues. Germline assignment: CDR1 SQVTM and CDR2 ANQGSEA. V lost 4 bases to trimming and J lost 3 bases, with 10 bases between them. CDR3 in amino acids: CSVVQGGYEQYF. DNA of the CDR3: TGCAGCGTTGTGCAGGGAGGCTACGAGCAGTACTTC.

The chain links TRBV12-3 or TRBV12-4 to TRBJ2-7; possible D gene TRBD2, 6 bases. The CDR3 runs to 14 residues. Trimming took off 6 bases at V and 5 bases at J, with 17 bases between the two ends. The CDR3 here is CASSRGGILDEQYF. CDR3 bases: TGTGCCAGCAGCCGGGGCGGGATTTTAGACGAGCAGTACTTC.

V gene TRBV7-9 combines with J gene TRBJ1-3; the D gene is possibly TRBD1 (5 bases). V was cut by 5 bases and J by 3 bases, with 11 bases left in between. The CDR3 runs to 14 residues. Germline CDR1 is SEHNR and CDR2 is FQNEAQ (reference sequence). The CDR3 loop is CASSRVRDGNTIYF. CDR3 nucleotides: TGTGCCAGCAGCCGAGTCAGGGATGGAAACACCATATATTTT.

The V and J genes are TRBV10-3 and TRBJ1-6, with 7 bases identical to TRBD1. The junction had 6 bases not matched to a gene; V was cut back by 10 bases and J by 6 bases. The V gene's germline CDR1 is ENHRY and CDR2 SYGVKD. The CDR3 consists of 13 residues. The CDR3 sequence: CATVRDSNSPLHF. As DNA, the CDR3 is TGTGCCACCGTCCGGGACAGTAATTCACCCCTCCACTTT.

This clonotype was detected only a few times. V is TRBV29-1 and J is TRBJ1-1; D possibly corresponds to TRBD1 (6 bases). The germline V and J ends were trimmed by 7 bases and 0 bases, with 6 bases remaining between them. This CDR3 comprises 11 residues. From germline, CDR1 is SQVTM and CDR2 ANQGSEA. CDR3 DNA sequence: TGCAGCGGACAGGTGAACACTGAAGCTTTCTTT. Protein sequence: CSGQVNTEAFF.

The sample holds a few counts of this clonotype. V usage is TRBV7-9 and J usage is TRBJ2-2; D not resolved. The CDR3 spans 14 residues. The ends were cut back, 6 bases at V and 1 base at J, with 9 bases in the middle. The germline CDR1 and CDR2 sequences are SEHNR and FQNEAQ (reference sequence). CDR3 protein: CASRQTGNTGELFF. The CDR3 DNA is TGTGCCAGCAGACAAACCGGGAACACCGGGGAGCTGTTTTTT.

The J gene is TRBJ1-2, the V gene TRBV20-1; no clear D. V lost 3 bases and J 1 base, leaving 6 bases between the germline ends. This CDR3 has 12 amino acids. Per the germline V gene, CDR1 is DFQATT and CDR2 is SNEGSKA (reference sequence). The DNA of the CDR3 is TGCAGTGCTAGCAGCAGTAACTATGGCTACACCTTC. It yields the protein CSASSSNYGYTF.